Following are 5 T cell receptor beta chains from one sample sequenced in a study of human T cells and chemical hapten exposure. TCRdb called the RACE reads again in MiXCR, with one record for every CDR3 protein. The sample contains around 340,000 distinct CDR3 sequences, under 8% of which appear only once. The time point denotes: patch test 1, 2 weeks after DPC sensitization. Treatment indicated: therapeutic diphenylcyclopropenone sensitization with weekly scalp DPC. This sample comprised whole blood, obtained in connection with sensitization to the hapten diphenylcyclopropenone (DPC). These receptors were obtained from a woman between 18 and 29 years old with alopecia areata. Some clones in this sample may be carry-over from other donors' samples.

The J gene is TRBJ2-2, the V gene TRBV5-6, with D tentatively TRBD1 (6 bases). This CDR3 has 16 residues. The V end was cut by 4 bases, the J end by 4 bases, with 17 bases between. Germline CDR1 and CDR2: SGHDT and YYEEEE. DNA for the CDR3: TGTGCCAGCAGCCCTAGTCCAACAGGGATCACCGGGGAGCTGTTTTTT. It translates to CASSPSPTGITGELFF.

The gene calls are TRBV29-1 and TRBJ1-2; no firm D call. The germline CDR1 and CDR2 sequences are SQVTM and ANQGSEA. This CDR3 is built from 11 residues. Trimming cost V 4 bases and J 4 bases, with 7 bases left between them. CDR3 DNA: TGCAGCGTTGCGGAGTCCTATGGCTACACCTTC. It yields the protein CSVAESYGYTF.

Regarding this clonotype: Being one base from a much bigger clone, this may be a read error. For the CDR3, the DNA is TGTGCCAGCAGATCGGGCCTCTACCCGGTCGAGCAGTACTTC. This gives the protein CASRSGLYPVEQYF. The rearrangement links TRBV6-2 or TRBV6-3 to TRBJ2-7; D gene uncertain. This CDR3 region has 14 residues. Germline V gene data show CDR1 as MNHEY and CDR2 as SVGEGT. Trimming removed 6 bases at V and 6 bases at J, with 18 bases between.

This clonotype showed up many times. The chain is built from TRBV7-2 and TRBJ2-7; 9 positions agree with TRBD2. This CDR3 is built from 14 residues. Germline CDR1 and CDR2: SGHTA and FQGNSA. J was trimmed by 3 bases and V by 1 base; bases with no gene match: 1. CDR3 in DNA: TGTGCCAGCAGCTTAGTAGCGGGGGTCTACGAGCAGTACTTC. It specifies CASSLVAGVYEQYF. The complete variable domain, with remaining parts taken from reference TRBV7-2 and TRBJ2-7, reads GAGVSQSPSNKVTEKGKDVELRCDPISGHTALYWYRQSLGQGLEFLIYFQGNSAPDKSGLPSDRFSAERTGGSVSTLTIQRTQQEDSAVYLCASSLVAGVYEQYFGPGTRLTVT.

The CDR3 is CASSRGQSSQETQYF. The CDR3 DNA sequence: TGCGCCAGCAGCCGCGGACAGTCTAGCCAAGAGACCCAGTACTTC. This chain connects TRBV5-1 to TRBJ2-5; possibly TRBD1 for D (6 bases). The CDR3 length is 15 residues. Germline loops: CDR1 SGHRS, CDR2 YFSETQ. V gave up 4 bases and J gave up 1 base, with 14 bases separating them.